This TCR beta chain was recorded in a study of response to subunit inactivated influenza vaccine. The study, taken as a whole, reports: The authors proposed limited new T cell recruitment per seasonal influenza vaccination.

From the RT-PCR reads, TCRdb called clonotypes with MiXCR, one entry per CDR3 protein. The sample comprises about 520,000 distinct CDR3 sequences, under 8.5% of which are singletons, and around 13% rests with the top ten. In the case of this clonotype: As yet, its antigen is unknown.

The source is a man between 50 and 70 years old who received an inactivated influenza vaccine. The sequencing used PBMCs from blood, collected less than 25 months after vaccination.

The CDR3 nucleotides are TGTGCCAGCAGCATCCAGGGCTACAACACAGATACGCAGTATTTT. It translates to CASSIQGYNTDTQYF. The genes are TRBV5-6 and TRBJ2-3, with a possible D match to TRBD1 (5 bases). Germline V lookup: CDR1 SGHDT, CDR2 YYEEEE. V lost 4 bases and J 2 bases, leaving 14 bases between the germline ends. CDR3 size: 15 residues.